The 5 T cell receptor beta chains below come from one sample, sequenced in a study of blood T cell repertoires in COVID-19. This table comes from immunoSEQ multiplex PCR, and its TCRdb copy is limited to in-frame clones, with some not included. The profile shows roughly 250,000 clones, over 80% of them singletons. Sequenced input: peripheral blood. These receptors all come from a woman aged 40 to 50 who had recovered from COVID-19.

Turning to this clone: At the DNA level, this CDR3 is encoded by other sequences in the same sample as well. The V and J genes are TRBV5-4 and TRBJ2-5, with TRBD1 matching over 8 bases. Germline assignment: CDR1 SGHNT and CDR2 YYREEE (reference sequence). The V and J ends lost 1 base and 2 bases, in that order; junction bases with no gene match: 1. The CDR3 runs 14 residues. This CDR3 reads CASSLRQGQETQYF. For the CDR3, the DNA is TGTGCCAGCAGCTTGCGACAGGGGCAAGAGACCCAGTACTTC.

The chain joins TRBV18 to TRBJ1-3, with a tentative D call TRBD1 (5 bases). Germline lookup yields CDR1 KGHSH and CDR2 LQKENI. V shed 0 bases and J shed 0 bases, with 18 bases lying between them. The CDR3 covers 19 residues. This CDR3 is CASSPPLPFRGVSGNTIYF. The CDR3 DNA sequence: TGTGCCAGCTCACCACCGCTCCCTTTTCGGGGGGTCTCTGGAAACACCATATATTTT.

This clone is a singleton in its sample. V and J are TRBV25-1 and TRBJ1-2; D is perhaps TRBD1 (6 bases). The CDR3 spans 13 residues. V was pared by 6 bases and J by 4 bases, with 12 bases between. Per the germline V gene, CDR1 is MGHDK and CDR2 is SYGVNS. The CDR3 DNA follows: TGTGCCAGCAGCGAAGGGGGGAGCTATGGCTACACCTTC. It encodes CASSEGGSYGYTF.

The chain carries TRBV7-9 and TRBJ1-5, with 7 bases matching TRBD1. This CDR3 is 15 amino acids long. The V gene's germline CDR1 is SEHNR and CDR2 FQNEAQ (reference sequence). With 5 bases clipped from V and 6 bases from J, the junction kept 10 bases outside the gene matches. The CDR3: CASSPEQGTAQPQHF. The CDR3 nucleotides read TGTGCCAGCAGCCCAGAGCAGGGGACAGCTCAGCCCCAGCATTTT.

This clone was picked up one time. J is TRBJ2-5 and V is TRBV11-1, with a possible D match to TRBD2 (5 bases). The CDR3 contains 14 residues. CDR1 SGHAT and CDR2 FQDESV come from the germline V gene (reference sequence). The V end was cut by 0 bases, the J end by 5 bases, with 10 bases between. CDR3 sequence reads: CASSLARGRETQYF. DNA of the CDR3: TGTGCCAGCAGCTTAGCTAGAGGGCGCGAGACCCAGTACTTC.